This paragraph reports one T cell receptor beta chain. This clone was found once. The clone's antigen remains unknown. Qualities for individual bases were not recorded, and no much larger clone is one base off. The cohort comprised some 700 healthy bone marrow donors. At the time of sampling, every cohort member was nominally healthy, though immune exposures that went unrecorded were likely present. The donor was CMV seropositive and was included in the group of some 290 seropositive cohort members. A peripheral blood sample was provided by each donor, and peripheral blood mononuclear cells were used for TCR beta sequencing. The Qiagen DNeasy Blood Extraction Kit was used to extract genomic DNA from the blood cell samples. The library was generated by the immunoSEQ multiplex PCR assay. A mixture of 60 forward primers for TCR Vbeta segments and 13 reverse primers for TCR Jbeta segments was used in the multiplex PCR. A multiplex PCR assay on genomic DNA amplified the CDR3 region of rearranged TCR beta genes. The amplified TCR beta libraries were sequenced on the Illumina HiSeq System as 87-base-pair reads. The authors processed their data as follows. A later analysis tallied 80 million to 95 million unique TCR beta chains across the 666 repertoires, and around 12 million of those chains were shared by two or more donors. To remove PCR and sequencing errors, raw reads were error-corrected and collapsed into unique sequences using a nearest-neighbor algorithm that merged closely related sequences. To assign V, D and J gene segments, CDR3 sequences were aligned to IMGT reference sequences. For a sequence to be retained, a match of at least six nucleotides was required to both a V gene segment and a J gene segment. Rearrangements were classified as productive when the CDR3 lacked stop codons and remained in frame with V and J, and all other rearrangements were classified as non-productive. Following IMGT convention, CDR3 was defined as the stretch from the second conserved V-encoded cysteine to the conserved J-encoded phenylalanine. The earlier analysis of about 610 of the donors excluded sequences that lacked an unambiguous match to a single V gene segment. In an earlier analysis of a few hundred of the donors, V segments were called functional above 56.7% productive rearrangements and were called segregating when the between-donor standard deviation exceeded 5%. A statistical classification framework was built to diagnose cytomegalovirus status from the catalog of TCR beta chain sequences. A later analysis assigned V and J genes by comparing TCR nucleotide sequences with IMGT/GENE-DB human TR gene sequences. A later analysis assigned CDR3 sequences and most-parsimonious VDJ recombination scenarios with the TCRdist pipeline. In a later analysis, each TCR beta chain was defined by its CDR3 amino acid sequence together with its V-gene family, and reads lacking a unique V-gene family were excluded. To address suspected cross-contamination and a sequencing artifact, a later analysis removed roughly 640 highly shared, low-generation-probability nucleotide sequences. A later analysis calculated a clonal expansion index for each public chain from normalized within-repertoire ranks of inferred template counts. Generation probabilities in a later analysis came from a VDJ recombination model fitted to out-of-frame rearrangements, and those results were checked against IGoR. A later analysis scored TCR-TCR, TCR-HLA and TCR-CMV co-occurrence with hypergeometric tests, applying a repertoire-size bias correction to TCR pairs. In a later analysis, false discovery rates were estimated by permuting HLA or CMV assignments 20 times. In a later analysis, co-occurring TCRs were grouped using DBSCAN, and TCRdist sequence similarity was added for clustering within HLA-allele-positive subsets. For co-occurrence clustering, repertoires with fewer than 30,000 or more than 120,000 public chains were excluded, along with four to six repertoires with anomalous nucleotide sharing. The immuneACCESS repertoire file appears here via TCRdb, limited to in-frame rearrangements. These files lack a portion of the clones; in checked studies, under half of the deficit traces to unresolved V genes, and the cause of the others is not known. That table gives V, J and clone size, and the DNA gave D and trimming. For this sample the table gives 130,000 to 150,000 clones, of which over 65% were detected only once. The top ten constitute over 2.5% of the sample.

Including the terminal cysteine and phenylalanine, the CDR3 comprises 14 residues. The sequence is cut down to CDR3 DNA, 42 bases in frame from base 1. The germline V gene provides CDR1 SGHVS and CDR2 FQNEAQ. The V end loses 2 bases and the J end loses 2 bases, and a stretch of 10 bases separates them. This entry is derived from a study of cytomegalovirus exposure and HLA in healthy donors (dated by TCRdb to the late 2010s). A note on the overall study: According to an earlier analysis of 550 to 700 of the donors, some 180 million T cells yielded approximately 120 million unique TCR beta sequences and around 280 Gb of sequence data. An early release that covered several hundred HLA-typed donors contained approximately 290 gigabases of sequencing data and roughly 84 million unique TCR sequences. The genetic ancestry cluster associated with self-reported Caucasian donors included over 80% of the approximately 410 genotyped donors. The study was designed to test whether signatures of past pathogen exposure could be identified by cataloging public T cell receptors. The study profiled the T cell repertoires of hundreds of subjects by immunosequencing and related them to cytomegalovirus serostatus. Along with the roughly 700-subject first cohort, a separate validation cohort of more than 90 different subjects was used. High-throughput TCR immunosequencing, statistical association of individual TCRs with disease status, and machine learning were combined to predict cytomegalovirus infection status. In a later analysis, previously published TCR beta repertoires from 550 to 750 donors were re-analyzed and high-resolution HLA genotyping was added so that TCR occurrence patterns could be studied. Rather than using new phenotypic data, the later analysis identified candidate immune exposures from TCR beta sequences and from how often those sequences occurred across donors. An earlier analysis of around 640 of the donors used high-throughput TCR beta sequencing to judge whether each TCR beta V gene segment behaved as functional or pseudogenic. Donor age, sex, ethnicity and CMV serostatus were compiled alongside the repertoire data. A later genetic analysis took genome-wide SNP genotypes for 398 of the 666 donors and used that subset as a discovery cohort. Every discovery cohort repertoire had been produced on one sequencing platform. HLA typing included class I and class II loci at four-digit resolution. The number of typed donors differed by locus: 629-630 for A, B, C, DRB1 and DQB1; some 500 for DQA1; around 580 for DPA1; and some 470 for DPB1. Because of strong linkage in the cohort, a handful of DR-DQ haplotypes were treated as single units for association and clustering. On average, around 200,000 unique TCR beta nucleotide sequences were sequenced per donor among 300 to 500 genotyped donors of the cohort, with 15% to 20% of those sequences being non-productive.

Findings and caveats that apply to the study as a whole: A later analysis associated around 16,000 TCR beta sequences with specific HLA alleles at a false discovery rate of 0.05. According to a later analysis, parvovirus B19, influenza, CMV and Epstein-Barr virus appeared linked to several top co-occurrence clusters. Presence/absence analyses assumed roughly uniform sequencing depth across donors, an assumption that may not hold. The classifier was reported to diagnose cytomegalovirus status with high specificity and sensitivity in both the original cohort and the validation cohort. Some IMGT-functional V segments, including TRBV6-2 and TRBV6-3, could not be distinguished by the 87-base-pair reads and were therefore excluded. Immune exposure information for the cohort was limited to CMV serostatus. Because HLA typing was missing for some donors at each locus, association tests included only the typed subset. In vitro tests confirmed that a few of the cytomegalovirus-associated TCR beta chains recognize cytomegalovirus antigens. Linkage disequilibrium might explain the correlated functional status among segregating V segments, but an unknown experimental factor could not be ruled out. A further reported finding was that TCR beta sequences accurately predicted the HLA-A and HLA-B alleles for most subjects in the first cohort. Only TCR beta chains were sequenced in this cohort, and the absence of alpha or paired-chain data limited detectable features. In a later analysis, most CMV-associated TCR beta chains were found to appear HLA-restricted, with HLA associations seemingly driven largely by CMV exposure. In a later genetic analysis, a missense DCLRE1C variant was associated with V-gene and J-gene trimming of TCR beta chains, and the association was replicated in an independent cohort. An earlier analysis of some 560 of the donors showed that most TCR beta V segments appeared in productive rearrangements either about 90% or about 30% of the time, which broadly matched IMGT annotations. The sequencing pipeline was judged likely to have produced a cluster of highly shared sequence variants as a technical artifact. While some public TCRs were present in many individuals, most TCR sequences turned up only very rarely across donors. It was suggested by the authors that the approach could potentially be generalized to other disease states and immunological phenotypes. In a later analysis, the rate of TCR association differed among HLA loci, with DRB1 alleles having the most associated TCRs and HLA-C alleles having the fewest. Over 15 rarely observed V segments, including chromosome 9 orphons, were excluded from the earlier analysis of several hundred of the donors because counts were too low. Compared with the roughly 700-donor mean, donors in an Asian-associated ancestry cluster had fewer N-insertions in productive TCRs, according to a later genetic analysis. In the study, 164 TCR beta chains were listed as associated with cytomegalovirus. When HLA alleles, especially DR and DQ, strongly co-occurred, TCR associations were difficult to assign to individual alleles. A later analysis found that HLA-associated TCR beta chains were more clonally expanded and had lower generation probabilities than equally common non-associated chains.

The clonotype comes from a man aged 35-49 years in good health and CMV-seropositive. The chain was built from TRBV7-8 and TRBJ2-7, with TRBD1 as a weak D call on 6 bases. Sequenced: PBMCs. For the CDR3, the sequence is CASSLRGITYEQYF. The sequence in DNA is TGTGCCAGCAGCTTAAGGGGGATAACCTACGAGCAGTACTTC.